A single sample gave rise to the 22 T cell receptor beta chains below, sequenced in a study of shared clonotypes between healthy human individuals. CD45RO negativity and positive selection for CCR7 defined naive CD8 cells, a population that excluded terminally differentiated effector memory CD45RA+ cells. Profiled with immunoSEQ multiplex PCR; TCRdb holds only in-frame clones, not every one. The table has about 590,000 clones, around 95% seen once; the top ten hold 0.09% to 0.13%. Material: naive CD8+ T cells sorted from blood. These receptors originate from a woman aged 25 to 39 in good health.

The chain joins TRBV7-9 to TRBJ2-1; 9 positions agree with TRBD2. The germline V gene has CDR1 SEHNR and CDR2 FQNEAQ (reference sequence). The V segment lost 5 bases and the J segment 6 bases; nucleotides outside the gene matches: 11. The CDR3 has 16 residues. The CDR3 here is CASSITGLAPTNEQFF. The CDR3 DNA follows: TGTGCCAGCAGCATAACGGGACTAGCTCCGACCAATGAGCAGTTCTTC. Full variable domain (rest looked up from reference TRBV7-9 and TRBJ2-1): DTGVSQNPRHKITKRGQNVTFRCDPISEHNRLYWYRQTLGQGPEFLTYFQNEAQLEKSRLLSDRFSAERPKGSFSTLEIQRTEQGDSAMYLCASSITGLAPTNEQFFGPGTRLTVL.

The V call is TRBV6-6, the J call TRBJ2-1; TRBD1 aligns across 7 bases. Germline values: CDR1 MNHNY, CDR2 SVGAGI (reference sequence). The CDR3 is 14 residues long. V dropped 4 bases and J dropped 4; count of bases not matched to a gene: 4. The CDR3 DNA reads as TGTGCCAGCAGTTCCCGGGACAGTTACAATGAGCAGTTCTTC. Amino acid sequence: CASSSRDSYNEQFF.

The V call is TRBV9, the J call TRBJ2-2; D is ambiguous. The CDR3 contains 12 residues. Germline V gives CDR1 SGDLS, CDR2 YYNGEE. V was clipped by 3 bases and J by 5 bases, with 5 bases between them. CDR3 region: CASSERTGELFF. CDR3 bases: TGTGCCAGCAGCGAGAGGACCGGGGAGCTGTTTTTT.

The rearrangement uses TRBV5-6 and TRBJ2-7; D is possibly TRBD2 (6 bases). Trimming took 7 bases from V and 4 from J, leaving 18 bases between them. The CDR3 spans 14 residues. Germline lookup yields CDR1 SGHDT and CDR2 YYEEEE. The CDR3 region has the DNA TGTGCCAGCTCGAAGGACGGGAGTGCTTACGAGCAGTACTTC. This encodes CASSKDGSAYEQYF.

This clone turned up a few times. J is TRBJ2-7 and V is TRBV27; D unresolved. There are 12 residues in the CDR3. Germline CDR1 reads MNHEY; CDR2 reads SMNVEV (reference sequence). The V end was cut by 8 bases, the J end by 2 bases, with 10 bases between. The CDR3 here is CASLSQPYEQYF. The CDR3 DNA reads TGTGCCAGCCTCTCCCAGCCCTACGAGCAGTACTTC.

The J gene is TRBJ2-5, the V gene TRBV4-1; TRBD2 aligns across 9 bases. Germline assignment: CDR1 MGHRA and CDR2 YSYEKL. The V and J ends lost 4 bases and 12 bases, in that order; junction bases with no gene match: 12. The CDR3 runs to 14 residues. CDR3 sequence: CASSLRSSGRYKYF. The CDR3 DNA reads TGCGCCAGCAGCCTCCGTTCAAGCGGGAGGTACAAGTACTTC.

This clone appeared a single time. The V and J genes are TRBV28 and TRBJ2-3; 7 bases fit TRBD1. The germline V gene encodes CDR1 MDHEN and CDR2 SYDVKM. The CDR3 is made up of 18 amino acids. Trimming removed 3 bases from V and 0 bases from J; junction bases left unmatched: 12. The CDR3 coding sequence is TGTGCCAGCAGTTTCGTAACAGGGGAGATTACTAGCACAGATACGCAGTATTTT. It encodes CASSFVTGEITSTDTQYF.

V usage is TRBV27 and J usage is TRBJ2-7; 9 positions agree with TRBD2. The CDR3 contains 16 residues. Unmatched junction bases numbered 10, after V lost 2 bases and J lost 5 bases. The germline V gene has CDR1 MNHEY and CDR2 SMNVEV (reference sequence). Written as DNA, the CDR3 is TGTGCCAGCAGTTTAATGATGCGGGGGGGGGCAGACGAGCAGTACTTC. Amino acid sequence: CASSLMMRGGADEQYF.

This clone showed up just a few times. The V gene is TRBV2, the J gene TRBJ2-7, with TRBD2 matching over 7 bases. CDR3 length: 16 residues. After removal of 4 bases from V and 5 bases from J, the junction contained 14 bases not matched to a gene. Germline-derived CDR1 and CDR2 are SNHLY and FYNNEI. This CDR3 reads CASSGEGLAGVNEQYF. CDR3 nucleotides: TGTGCCAGCAGTGGGGAAGGACTGGCGGGAGTCAACGAGCAGTACTTC.

The CDR3 protein is CASSGLSATGKGLGLFF. As DNA, the CDR3 is TGTGCCAGCAGCGGGCTCAGTGCTACAGGGAAGGGGCTTGGACTGTTTTTT. V is TRBV9 and J is TRBJ1-4; D may be TRBD1 (6 bases). Trimming cost V 3 bases and J 13 bases, with 28 bases left between them. The CDR3 is 17 amino acids. Germline V CDR1 and CDR2: SGDLS, YYNGEE.

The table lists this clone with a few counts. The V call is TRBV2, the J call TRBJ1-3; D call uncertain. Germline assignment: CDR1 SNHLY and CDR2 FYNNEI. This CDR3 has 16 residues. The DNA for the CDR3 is TGTGCAACCGGTGTCTGGGAAACTCCACCTGGAAACACCATATATTTT. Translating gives CATGVWETPPGNTIYF.

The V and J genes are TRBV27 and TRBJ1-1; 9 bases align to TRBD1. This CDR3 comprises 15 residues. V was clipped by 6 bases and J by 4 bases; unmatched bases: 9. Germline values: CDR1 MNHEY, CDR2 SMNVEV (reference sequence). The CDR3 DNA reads TGTGCCAGCAGCCTCCGGACAGGGGCGGGCACTGAAGCTTTCTTT. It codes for CASSLRTGAGTEAFF.

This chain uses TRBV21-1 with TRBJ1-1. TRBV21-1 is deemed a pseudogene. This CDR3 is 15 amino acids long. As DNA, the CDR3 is TGTGCCAGCACCACAACAAAACCACTAAAAACTGAAGCTTTCTTT. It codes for CASTTTKPLKTEAFF.

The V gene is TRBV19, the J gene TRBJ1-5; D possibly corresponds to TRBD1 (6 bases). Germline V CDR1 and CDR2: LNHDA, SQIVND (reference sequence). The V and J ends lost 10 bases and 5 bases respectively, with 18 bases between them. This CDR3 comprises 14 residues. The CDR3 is CATNTGLTHQPQHF. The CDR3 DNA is TGTGCCACCAATACAGGGTTAACCCATCAGCCCCAGCATTTT.

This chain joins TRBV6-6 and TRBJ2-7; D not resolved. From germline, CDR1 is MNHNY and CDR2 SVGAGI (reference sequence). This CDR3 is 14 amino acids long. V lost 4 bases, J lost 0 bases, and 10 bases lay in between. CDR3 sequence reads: CASSSGLSSYEQYF. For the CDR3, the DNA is TGTGCCAGCAGTTCCGGCCTGAGCTCCTACGAGCAGTACTTC.

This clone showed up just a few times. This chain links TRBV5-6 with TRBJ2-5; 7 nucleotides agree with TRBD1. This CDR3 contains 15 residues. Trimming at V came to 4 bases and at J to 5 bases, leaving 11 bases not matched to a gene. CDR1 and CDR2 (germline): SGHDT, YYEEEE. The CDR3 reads CASSTWTGPTETQYF. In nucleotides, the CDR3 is TGTGCCAGCAGCACCTGGACAGGTCCTACGGAGACCCAGTACTTC.

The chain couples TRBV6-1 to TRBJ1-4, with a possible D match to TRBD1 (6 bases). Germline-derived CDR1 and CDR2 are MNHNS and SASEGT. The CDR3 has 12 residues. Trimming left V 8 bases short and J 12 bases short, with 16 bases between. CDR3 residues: CASRPRGKELFF. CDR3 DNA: TGTGCCAGCCGGCCGAGGGGGAAAGAACTGTTTTTT.

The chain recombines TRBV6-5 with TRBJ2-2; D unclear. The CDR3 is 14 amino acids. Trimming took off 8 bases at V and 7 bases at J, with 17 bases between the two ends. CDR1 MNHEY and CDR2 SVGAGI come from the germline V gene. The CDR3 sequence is CASRVRGGIGELFF. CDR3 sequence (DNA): TGTGCCAGCCGGGTCCGAGGCGGTATCGGGGAGCTGTTTTTT.

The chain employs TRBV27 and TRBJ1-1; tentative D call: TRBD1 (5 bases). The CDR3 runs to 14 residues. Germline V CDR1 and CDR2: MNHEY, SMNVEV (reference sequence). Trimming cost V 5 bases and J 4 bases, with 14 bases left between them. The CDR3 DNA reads TGTGCCAGCAGTGCTCAGGGCGTGGGCACTGAAGCTTTCTTT. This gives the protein CASSAQGVGTEAFF.

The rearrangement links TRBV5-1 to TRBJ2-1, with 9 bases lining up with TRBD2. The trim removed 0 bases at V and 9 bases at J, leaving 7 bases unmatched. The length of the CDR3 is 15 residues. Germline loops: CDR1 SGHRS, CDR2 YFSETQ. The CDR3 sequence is CASSLAIAGAGEQFF. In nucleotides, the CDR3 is TGCGCCAGCAGCTTGGCCATAGCGGGAGCGGGTGAGCAGTTCTTC.

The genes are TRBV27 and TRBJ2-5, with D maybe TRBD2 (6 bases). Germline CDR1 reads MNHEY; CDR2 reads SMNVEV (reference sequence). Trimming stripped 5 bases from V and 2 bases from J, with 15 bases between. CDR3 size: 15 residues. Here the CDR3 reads CASSAGAGLQETQYF. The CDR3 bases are TGTGCCAGCAGTGCCGGCGCGGGACTGCAAGAGACCCAGTACTTC.

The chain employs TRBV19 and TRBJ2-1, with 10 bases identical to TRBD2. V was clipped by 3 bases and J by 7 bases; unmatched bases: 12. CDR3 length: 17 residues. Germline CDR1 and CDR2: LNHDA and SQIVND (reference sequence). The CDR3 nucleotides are TGTGCCAGTAGTATGGGTGCTAGCGGGAGAGGAGGTAATGAGCAGTTCTTC. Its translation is CASSMGASGRGGNEQFF.